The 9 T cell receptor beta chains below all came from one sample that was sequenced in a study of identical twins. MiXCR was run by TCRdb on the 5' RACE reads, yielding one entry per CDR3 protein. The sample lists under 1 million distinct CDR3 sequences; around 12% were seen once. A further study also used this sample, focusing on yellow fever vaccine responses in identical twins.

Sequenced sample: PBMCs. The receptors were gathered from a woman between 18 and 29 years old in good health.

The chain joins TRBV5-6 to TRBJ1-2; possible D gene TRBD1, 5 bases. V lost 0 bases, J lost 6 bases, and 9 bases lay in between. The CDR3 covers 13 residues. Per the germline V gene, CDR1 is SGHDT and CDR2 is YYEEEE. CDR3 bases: TGTGCCAGCAGCTTGGACATAGGGGATGGCTACACCTTC. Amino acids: CASSLDIGDGYTF.

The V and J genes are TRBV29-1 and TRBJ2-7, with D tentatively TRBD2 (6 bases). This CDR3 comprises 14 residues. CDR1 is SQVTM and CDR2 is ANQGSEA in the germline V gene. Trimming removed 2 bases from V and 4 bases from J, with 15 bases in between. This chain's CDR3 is CSVEKTSPIYEQYF. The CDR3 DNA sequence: TGCAGCGTTGAAAAGACTAGTCCTATTTACGAGCAGTACTTC.

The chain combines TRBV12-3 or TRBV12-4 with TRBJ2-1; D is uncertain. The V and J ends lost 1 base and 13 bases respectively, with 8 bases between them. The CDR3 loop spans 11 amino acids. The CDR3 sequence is CASSLVAAQFF. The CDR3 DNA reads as TGTGCCAGCAGTTTAGTGGCCGCACAGTTCTTC.

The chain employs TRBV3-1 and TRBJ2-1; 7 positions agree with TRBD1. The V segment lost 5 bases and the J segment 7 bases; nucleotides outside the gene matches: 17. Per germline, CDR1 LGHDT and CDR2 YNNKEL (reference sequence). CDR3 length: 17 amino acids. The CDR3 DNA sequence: TGTGCCAGCAGCACCCGGACAGGATGGTACAATGTTAATGAGCAGTTCTTC. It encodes CASSTRTGWYNVNEQFF.

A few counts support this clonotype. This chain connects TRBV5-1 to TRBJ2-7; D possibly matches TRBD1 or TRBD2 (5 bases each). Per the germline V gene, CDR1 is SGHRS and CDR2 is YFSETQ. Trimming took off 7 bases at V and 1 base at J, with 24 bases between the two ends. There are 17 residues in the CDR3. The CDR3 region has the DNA TGCGCCAGCCGGGGCACATCAGGATCTGGGGGATCCTACGAGCAGTACTTC. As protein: CASRGTSGSGGSYEQYF.

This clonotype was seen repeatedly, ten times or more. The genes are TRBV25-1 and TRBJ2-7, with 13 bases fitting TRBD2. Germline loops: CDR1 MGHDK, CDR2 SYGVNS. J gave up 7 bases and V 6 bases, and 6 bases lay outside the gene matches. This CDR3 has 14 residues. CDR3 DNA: TGTGCCAGCAGCGTTGGACTAGCGGGAGAAGAGCAGTACTTC. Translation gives CASSVGLAGEEQYF.

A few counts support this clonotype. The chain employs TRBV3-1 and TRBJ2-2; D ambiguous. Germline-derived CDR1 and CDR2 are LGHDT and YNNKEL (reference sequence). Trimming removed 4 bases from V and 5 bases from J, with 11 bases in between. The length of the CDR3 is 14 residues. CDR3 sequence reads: CASSPIQETGELFF. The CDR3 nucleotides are TGTGCCAGCAGCCCTATCCAGGAGACCGGGGAGCTGTTTTTT.

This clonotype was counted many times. This CDR3 reads CASGLQGAEAFF. Written as DNA, the CDR3 is TGTGCCAGCGGATTACAGGGGGCTGAAGCTTTCTTT. The rearrangement uses TRBV9 and TRBJ1-1; TRBD1 matches 8 bases. Germline loops: CDR1 SGDLS, CDR2 YYNGEE. The V segment lost 7 bases and the J segment 6 bases; nucleotides outside the gene matches: 5. This CDR3 is built from 12 residues.

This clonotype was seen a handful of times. This CDR3 reads CASSQDRNYEQYF. DNA for the CDR3: TGTGCCAGCAGCCAGGACAGGAACTACGAGCAGTACTTC. The chain links TRBV3-1 to TRBJ2-7; 7 bases align to TRBD1. Trimming removed 3 bases from V and 3 bases from J; junction bases left unmatched: 2. The length of the CDR3 is 13 residues. The germline V gene encodes CDR1 LGHDT and CDR2 YNNKEL (reference sequence).